Following are 17 T cell receptor beta chains from one sample sequenced in a study of shared clonotypes between healthy human individuals. The data were produced by immunoSEQ multiplex PCR, yet TCRdb's version contains in-frame clones alone and is incomplete. The sample carries millions of clones, over 90% recorded once. Sequences were obtained from naive CD4+ T cells from PBMCs. The subset was: CD45RA+ positively selected. These receptors all stem from a young man in good health. Some clones in this sample may be carry-over from other donors' samples.

This clone showed up just once. The V call is TRBV6-5, the J call TRBJ1-1; D remains unclear. Germline V lookup: CDR1 MNHEY, CDR2 SVGAGI. This CDR3 spans 14 amino acids. The V end lost 2 bases, the J end lost 10 bases, and 17 bases lay between the germline ends. The CDR3: CASSYMWGDVSAFF. CDR3 bases: TGTGCCAGCAGTTACATGTGGGGTGATGTATCAGCTTTCTTT.

V is TRBV11-2 and J is TRBJ2-1, with 9 bases fitting TRBD2. J was trimmed by 6 bases and V by 4 bases; bases with no gene match: 13. The germline CDR1 and CDR2 sequences are SGHAT and FQNNGV. The CDR3 consists of 17 residues. DNA for the CDR3: TGTGCCAGCAGCTCGCGATTCCGAGGACTAGCGAGCAATGAGCAGTTCTTC. It translates to CASSSRFRGLASNEQFF.

The chain employs TRBV5-1 and TRBJ2-1; D is perhaps TRBD1 or TRBD2 (6 bases each). CDR3 length: 12 residues. Trimming pared 2 bases from V and 8 bases from J, leaving 8 bases between. In germline, CDR1 is SGHRS, CDR2 YFSETQ. CDR3 sequence: CASSFGGHEQFF. CDR3 nucleotides: TGCGCCAGCAGCTTCGGGGGCCATGAGCAGTTCTTC.

The rearrangement links TRBV5-1 to TRBJ2-7, with TRBD2 matching 8 bases. Germline-derived CDR1 and CDR2 are SGHRS and YFSETQ. J was trimmed by 2 bases and V by 0 bases; bases with no gene match: 7. The length of the CDR3 is 16 residues. CDR3 DNA: TGCGCCAGCAGCTTGGTCAGCGGGAGCGCGACCTACGAGCAGTACTTC. Residues: CASSLVSGSATYEQYF. The full variable domain, with the rest looked up from reference TRBV5-1 and TRBJ2-7, is KAGVTQTPRYLIKTRGQQVTLSCSPISGHRSVSWYQQTPGQGLQFLFEYFSETQRNKGNFPGRFSGRQFSNSRSEMNVSTLELGDSALYLCASSLVSGSATYEQYFGPGTRLTVT.

The gene calls are TRBV28 and TRBJ2-7, with D unresolved. Germline V lookup: CDR1 MDHEN, CDR2 SYDVKM. Trimming shortened V by 5 bases and J by 4 bases, and 15 bases separated the two germline ends. CDR3 length: 14 amino acids. CDR3 region: CASSPLTGKYEQYF. The CDR3 DNA reads TGTGCCAGCAGTCCACTGACTGGAAAGTACGAGCAGTACTTC.

V is TRBV29-1 and J is TRBJ2-3; 7 bases agree with TRBD1. Germline CDR1 SQVTM, CDR2 ANQGSEA. This CDR3 spans 14 amino acids. The ends lost 6 bases at V and 1 base at J; junction bases unmatched: 7. CDR3 in DNA: TGCAGCGTGAACAGGGGAACAGGCACAGATACGCAGTATTTT. Translation gives CSVNRGTGTDTQYF.

The chain joins TRBV28 to TRBJ1-1; a weak D match, TRBD1 (5 bases). Trimming pared 8 bases from V and 2 bases from J, leaving 6 bases between. The germline V gene encodes CDR1 MDHEN and CDR2 SYDVKM. This CDR3 has 11 residues. In DNA, the CDR3 is TGTGCCAGCGGGGGAAACACTGAAGCTTTCTTT. It encodes CASGGNTEAFF.

The chain couples TRBV5-4 to TRBJ2-5; 9 bases map to TRBD2. V shed 3 bases, J shed 5 bases, and the junction held 2 bases outside the gene matches. This CDR3 spans 13 amino acids. Germline CDR1 and CDR2: SGHNT and YYREEE (reference sequence). The CDR3 reads CASSSREGETQYF. CDR3 DNA: TGTGCCAGCAGCTCGCGGGAGGGGGAGACCCAGTACTTC.

This chain connects TRBV6-5 to TRBJ1-3; possible D gene TRBD1, 5 bases. Trimming cost V 6 bases and J 1 base, with 10 bases left between them. CDR3 length: 14 amino acids. CDR1 and CDR2 (germline): MNHEY, SVGAGI. CDR3 bases: TGTGCCAGCAGCAGACAGTTTTCTGGAAACACCATATATTTT. Protein product: CASSRQFSGNTIYF.

The rearrangement joins TRBV27 to TRBJ2-7, with D hard to call. V was shortened by 3 bases and J by 0 bases, with 9 bases between the two germline ends. Germline V gives CDR1 MNHEY, CDR2 SMNVEV (reference sequence). This CDR3 contains 14 residues. CDR3 bases: TGTGCCAGCAGTTTGGGCTGGAGCTCCTACGAGCAGTACTTC. Translated, it gives CASSLGWSSYEQYF.

The chain has TRBV11-2 and TRBJ1-1, with D possibly matching TRBD1 (5 bases). The V end lost 1 base, the J end lost 3 bases, and 9 bases lay between the germline ends. The CDR3 runs 14 residues. Germline V lookup: CDR1 SGHAT, CDR2 FQNNGV. This CDR3 reads CASSLGGLYTEAFF. The CDR3 coding sequence is TGTGCCAGCAGCTTAGGGGGGTTGTACACTGAAGCTTTCTTT.

This chain uses TRBV6-5 with TRBJ1-1; 8 bases agree with TRBD1. The CDR3 has 14 amino acids. Germline V gene sequence: CDR1 MNHEY, CDR2 SVGAGI. The V gene end was trimmed by 5 bases and the J gene end by 1 base; junction bases not matched to a gene: 3. CDR3 nucleotide sequence: TGTGCCAGCAGTCAAACAGGGGGGAACACTGAAGCTTTCTTT. Residues: CASSQTGGNTEAFF.

This clone has just a few counts. The chain carries TRBV7-2 and TRBJ1-5; D ambiguous. The CDR3 contains 13 residues. The germline CDR1 and CDR2 sequences are SGHTA and FQGNSA. V shed 2 bases and J shed 6 bases, with 8 bases lying between them. As DNA, the CDR3 is TGTGCCAGCAGCTTACGGATGCGTCAGCCCCAGCATTTT. The encoded protein is CASSLRMRQPQHF.

The V call is TRBV27, the J call TRBJ1-2; D not certain. V was cut by 0 bases and J by 5 bases, with 10 bases left in between. CDR1 and CDR2 from the germline V gene are MNHEY and SMNVEV (reference sequence). The CDR3 loop spans 14 amino acids. The CDR3 region is CASSLSNQIYGYTF. CDR3 sequence (DNA): TGTGCCAGCAGTTTATCGAACCAGATTTATGGCTACACCTTC.

The chain joins TRBV7-9 to TRBJ2-7; TRBD1 aligns across 7 bases. Per the germline V gene, CDR1 is SEHNR and CDR2 is FQNEAQ (reference sequence). The CDR3 loop spans 15 amino acids. The V segment lost 5 bases and the J segment 3 bases; nucleotides outside the gene matches: 10. DNA for the CDR3: TGTGCCAGCAGCCCGCGTGGGGACAGACTCTACGAGCAGTACTTC. Translating it yields CASSPRGDRLYEQYF.

The rearrangement links TRBV4-2 to TRBJ2-2; no clear D. Germline CDR1 and CDR2: LGHNA and YNFKEQ. The ends were cut back, 1 base at V and 1 base at J, with 13 bases in the middle. The CDR3 loop spans 17 amino acids. Here the CDR3 reads CASSQASRSENTGELFF. CDR3 nucleotides: TGTGCCAGCAGCCAAGCAAGTAGGTCCGAGAACACCGGGGAGCTGTTTTTT.

The V gene is TRBV13, the J gene TRBJ2-7; 8 bases are a match to TRBD1. The CDR3 is 15 amino acids. V was pared by 4 bases and J by 6 bases, with 11 bases of the junction left unmatched. Per the germline V gene, CDR1 is PRHDT and CDR2 is FYEKMQ (reference sequence). In DNA, the CDR3 is TGTGCCAGCAGCTCGGAGCGGACAGGGCTGGGCGAGCAGTACTTC. Translated: CASSSERTGLGEQYF. The whole variable domain, filled in from reference TRBV13 and TRBJ2-7, reads AAGVIQSPRHLIKEKRETATLKCYPIPRHDTVYWYQQGPGQDPQFLISFYEKMQSDKGSIPDRFSAQQFSDYHSELNMSSLELGDSALYFCASSSERTGLGEQYFGPGTRLTVT.